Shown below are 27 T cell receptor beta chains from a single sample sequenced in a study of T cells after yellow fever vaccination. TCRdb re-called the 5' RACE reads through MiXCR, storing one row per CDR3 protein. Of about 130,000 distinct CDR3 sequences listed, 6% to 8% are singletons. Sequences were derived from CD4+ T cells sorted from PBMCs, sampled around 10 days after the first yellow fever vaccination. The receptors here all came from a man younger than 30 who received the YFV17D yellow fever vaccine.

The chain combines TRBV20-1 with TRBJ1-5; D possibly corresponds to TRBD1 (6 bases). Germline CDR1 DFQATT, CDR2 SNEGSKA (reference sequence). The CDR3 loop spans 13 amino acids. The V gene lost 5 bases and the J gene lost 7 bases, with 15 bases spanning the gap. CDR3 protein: CSALGAPGQPQHF. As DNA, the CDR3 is TGCAGTGCTTTGGGGGCGCCAGGGCAGCCCCAGCATTTT.

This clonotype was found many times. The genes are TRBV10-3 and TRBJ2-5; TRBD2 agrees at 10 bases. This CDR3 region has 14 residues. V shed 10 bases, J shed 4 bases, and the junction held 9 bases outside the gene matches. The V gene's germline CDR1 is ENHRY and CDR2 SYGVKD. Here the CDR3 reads CATVSGGPTETQYF. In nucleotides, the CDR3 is TGTGCCACGGTTAGCGGGGGGCCCACAGAGACCCAGTACTTC.

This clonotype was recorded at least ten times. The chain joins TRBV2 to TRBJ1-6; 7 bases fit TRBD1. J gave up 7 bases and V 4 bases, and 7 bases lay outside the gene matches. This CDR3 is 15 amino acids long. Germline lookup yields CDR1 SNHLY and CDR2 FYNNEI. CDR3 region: CASSGRQGDNSPLHF. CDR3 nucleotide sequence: TGTGCCAGCAGTGGCCGACAGGGCGACAATTCACCCCTCCACTTT.

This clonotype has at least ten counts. This CDR3 is CASSESWTGEAFF. The CDR3 nucleotides are TGTGCCAGCAGTGAATCTTGGACAGGGGAAGCTTTCTTT. The chain joins TRBV2 to TRBJ1-1; the match to TRBD1 covers 8 bases. The CDR3 has 13 amino acids. Germline values: CDR1 SNHLY, CDR2 FYNNEI. Trimming at V came to 2 bases and at J to 8 bases, leaving 4 bases not matched to a gene.

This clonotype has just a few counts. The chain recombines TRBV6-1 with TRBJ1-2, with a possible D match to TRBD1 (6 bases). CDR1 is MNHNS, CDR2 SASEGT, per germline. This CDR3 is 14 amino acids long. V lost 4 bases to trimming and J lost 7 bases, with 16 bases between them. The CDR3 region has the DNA TGTGCCAGCAGTGGGGCGGGGGCCGAGCTTGGCTACACCTTC. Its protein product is CASSGAGAELGYTF.

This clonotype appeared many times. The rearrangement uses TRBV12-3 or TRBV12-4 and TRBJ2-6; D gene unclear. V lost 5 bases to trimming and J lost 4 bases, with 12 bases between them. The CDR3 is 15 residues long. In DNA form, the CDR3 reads TGTGCCAGCAGTGGAGCGACCCCCGGGGCCAACGTCCTGACTTTC. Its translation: CASSGATPGANVLTF.

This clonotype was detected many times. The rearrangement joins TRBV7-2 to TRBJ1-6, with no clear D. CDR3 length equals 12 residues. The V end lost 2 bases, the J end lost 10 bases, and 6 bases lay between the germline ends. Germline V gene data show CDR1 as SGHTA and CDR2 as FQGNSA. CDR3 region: CASSLFLSPLHF. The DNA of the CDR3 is TGTGCCAGCAGCTTATTCCTCTCACCCCTCCACTTT.

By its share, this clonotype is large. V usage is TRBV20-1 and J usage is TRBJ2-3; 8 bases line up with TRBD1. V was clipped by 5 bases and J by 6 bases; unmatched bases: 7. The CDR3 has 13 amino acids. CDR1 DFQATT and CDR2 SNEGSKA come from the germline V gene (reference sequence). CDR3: CSAPDRGLDTQYF. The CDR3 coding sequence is TGCAGTGCTCCCGACAGGGGACTGGATACGCAGTATTTT.

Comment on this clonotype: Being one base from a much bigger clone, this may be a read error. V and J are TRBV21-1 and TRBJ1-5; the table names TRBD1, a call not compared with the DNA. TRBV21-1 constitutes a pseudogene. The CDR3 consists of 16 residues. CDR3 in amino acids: CASSKVLRAQQQPQHF. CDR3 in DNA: TGTGCCAGCAGCAAAGTATTGAGGGCGCAGCAACAGCCCCAGCATTTT.

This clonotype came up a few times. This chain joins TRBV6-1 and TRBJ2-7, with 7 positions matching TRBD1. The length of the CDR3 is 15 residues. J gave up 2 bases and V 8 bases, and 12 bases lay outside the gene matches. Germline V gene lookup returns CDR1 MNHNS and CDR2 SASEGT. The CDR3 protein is CASRPGEGGTYEQYF. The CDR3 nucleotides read TGTGCCAGCCGCCCCGGGGAAGGGGGCACCTACGAGCAGTACTTC.

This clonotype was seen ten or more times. CDR3: CASSSYPNPSSYEQYV. The CDR3 nucleotides read TGCGCCAGCAGCTCCTACCCGAACCCCAGCTCCTACGAGCAGTACGTC. J is TRBJ2-7 and V is TRBV5-1; D uncertain. The CDR3 is made up of 16 amino acids. The ends were cut back, 3 bases at V and 0 bases at J, with 16 bases in the middle. Per the germline V gene, CDR1 is SGHRS and CDR2 is YFSETQ.

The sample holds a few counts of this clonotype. The CDR3 DNA is TGTGCCAGCAGTATCAATTCAGGGAAGGGCGAAAAACTGTTTTTT. As protein: CASSINSGKGEKLFF. This chain connects TRBV12-3 or TRBV12-4 to TRBJ1-4, with D possibly being TRBD1 (5 bases). This CDR3 has 15 residues. V shed 5 bases and J shed 8 bases, with 18 bases lying between them.

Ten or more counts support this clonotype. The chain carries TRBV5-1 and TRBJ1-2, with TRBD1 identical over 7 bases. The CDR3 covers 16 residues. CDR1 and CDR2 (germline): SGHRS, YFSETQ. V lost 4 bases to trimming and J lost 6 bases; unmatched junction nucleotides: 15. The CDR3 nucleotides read TGCGCCAGCAGCCGCAACCCGGGGACAGAAGGGGATGGCTACACCTTC. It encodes CASSRNPGTEGDGYTF. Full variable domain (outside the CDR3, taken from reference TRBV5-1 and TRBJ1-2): KAGVTQTPRYLIKTRGQQVTLSCSPISGHRSVSWYQQTPGQGLQFLFEYFSETQRNKGNFPGRFSGRQFSNSRSEMNVSTLELGDSALYLCASSRNPGTEGDGYTFGSGTRLTVV.

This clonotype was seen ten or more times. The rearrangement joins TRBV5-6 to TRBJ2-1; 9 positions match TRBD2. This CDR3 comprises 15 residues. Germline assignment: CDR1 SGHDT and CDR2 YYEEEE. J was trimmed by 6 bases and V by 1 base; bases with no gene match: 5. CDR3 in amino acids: CASSLYAGGINEQFF. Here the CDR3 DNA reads TGTGCCAGCAGCTTGTATGCGGGGGGGATCAATGAGCAGTTCTTC. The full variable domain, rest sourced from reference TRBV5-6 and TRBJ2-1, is DAGVTQSPTHLIKTRGQQVTLRCSPKSGHDTVSWYQQALGQGPQFIFQYYEEEERQRGNFPDRFSGHQFPNYSSELNVNALLLGDSALYLCASSLYAGGINEQFFGPGTRLTVL.

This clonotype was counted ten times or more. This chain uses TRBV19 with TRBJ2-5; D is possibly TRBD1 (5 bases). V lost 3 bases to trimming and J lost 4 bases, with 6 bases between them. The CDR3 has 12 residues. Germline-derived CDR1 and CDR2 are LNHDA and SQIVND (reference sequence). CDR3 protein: CASSIQGETQYF. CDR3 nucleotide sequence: TGTGCCAGTAGTATTCAGGGAGAGACCCAGTACTTC.

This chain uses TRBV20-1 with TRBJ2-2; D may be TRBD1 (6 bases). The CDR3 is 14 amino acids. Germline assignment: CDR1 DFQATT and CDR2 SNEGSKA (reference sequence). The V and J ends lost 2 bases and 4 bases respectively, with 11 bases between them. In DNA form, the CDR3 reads TGCAGTGCTAGACGGTCAGGGGCCACCGGGGAGCTGTTTTTT. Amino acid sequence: CSARRSGATGELFF.

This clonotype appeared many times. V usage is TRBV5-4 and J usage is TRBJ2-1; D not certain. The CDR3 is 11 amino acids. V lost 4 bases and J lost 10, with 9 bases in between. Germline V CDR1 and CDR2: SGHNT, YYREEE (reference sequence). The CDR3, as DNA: TGTGCCAGCAGCGGGCGACTGGAGCAGTTCTTC. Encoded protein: CASSGRLEQFF.

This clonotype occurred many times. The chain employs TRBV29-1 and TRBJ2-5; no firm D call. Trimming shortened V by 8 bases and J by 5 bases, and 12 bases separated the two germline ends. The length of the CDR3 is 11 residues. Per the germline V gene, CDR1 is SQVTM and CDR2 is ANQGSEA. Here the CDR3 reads CSTRPWETQYF. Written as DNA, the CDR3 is TGCAGCACCCGGCCGTGGGAGACCCAGTACTTC.

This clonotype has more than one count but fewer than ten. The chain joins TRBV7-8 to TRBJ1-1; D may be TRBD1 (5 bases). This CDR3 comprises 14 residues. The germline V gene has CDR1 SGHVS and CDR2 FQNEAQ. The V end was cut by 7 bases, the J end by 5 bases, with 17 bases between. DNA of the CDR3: TGTGCCAGCACCATGAACCAGGGTAGGACTGAAGCTTTCTTT. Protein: CASTMNQGRTEAFF.

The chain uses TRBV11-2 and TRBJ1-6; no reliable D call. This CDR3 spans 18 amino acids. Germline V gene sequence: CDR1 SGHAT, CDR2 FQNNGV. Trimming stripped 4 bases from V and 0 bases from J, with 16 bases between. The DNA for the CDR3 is TGTGCCAGCAGCTCACTTAGTGGGCAGAGCTCCTATAATTCACCCCTCCACTTT. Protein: CASSSLSGQSSYNSPLHF.

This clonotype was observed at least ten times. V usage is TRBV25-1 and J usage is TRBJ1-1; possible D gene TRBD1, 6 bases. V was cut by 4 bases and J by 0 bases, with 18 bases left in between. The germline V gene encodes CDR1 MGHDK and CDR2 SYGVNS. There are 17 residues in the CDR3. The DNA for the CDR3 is TGTGCCAGCAGTGCCCGAACAGGGTTGGGGCTGAACACTGAAGCTTTCTTT. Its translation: CASSARTGLGLNTEAFF.

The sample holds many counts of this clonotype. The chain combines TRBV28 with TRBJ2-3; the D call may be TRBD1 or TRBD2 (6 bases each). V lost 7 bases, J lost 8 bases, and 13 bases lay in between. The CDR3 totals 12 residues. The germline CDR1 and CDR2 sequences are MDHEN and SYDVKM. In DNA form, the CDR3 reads TGTGCCAGCACCCAACAGGGAGGTACGCAGTATTTT. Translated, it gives CASTQQGGTQYF.

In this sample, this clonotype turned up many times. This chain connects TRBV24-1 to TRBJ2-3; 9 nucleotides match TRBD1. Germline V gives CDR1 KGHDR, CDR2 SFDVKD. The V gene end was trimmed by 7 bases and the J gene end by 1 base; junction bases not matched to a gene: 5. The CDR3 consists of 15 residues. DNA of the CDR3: TGTGCCACCAGCCGGACAGGGGCCCGCACAGATACGCAGTATTTT. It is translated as CATSRTGARTDTQYF.

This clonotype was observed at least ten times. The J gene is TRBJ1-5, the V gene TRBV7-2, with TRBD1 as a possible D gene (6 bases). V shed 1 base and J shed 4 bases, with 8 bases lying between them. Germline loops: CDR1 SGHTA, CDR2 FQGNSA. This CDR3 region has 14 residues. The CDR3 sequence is CASSLETGNQPQHF. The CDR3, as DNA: TGTGCCAGCAGCTTAGAAACAGGGAATCAGCCCCAGCATTTT. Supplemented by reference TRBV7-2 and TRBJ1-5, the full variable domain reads GAGVSQSPSNKVTEKGKDVELRCDPISGHTALYWYRQSLGQGLEFLIYFQGNSAPDKSGLPSDRFSAERTGGSVSTLTIQRTQQEDSAVYLCASSLETGNQPQHFGDGTRLSIL.

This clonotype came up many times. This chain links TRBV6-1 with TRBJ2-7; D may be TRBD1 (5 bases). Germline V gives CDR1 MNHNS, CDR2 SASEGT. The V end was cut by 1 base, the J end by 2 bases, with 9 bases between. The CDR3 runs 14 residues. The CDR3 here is CASSEEGPTYEQYF. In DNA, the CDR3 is TGTGCCAGCAGTGAAGAGGGGCCGACCTACGAGCAGTACTTC.

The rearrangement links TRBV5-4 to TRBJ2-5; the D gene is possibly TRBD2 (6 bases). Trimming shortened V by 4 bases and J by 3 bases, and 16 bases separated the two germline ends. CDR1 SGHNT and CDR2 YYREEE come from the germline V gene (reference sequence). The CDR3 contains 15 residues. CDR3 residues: CASSGGTFTKETQYF. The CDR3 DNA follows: TGTGCCAGCAGCGGAGGGACTTTTACAAAAGAGACCCAGTACTTC.

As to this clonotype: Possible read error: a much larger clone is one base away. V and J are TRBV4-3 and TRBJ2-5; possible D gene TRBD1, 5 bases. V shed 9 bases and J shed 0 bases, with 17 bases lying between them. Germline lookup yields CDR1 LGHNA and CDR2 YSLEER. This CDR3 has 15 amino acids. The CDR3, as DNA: TGCGCCAGAAGCTCAGGGCCCCGGTACCAAGAGACCCAGTACTTC. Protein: CARSSGPRYQETQYF.